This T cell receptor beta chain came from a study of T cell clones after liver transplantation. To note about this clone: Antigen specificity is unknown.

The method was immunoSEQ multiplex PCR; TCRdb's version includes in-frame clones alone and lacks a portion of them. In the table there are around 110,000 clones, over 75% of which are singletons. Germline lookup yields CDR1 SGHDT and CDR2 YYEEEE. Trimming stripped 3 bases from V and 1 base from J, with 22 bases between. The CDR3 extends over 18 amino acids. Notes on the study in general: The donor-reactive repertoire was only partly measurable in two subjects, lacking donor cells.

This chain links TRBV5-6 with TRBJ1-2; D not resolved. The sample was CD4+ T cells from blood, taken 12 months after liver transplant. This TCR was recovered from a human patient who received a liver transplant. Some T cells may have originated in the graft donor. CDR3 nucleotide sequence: TGTGCCAGCAGCTCACGGTCCAGGCACCTTCGTGGTAACTATGGCTACACCTTC. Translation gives CASSSRSRHLRGNYGYTF.